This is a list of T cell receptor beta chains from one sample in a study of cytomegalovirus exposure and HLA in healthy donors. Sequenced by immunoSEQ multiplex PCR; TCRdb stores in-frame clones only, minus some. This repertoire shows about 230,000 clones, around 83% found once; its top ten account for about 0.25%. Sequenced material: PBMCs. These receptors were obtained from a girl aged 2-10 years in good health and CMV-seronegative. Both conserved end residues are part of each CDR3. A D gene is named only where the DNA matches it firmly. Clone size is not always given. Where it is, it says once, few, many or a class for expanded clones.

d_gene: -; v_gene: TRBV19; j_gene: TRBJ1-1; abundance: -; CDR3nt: TGTGCCAGTAGTTACGGGGGGCGCAGCACTGAAGCTTTCTTT; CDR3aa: CASSYGGRSTEAFF
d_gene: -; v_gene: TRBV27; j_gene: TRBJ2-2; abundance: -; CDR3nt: TGTGCCAGCAGTTTATCCCAGGGCGACGGGGAGCTGTTTTTT; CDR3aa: CASSLSQGDGELFF
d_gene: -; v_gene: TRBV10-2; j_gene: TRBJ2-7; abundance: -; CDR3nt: TGCGCCAGCATCGGTGTTTCCCTCGACAGCCCTCGCTCCTACGAGCAGTACTTC; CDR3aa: CASIGVSLDSPRSYEQYF
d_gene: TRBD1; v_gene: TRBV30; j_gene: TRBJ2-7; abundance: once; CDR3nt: TGTGCCTGGAGTACCCCTTTCTTGACAGGGAGAGTTTACGAGCAGTACTTC; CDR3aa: CAWSTPFLTGRVYEQYF
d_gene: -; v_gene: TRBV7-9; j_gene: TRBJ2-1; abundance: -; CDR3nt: TGTGCCAGCAGTCCGCAGTCTCCCTACAATGAGCAGTTCTTC; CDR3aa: CASSPQSPYNEQFF
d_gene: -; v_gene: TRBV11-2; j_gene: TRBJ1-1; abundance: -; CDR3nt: TGTGCCAGCAGGGAGGAGGGTACTGAAGCTTTCTTT; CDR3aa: CASREEGTEAFF
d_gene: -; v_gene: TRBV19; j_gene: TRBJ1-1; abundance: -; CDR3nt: TGTGCCAGTAGTCACCAGGCTTCCGCTGAAGCTTTCTTT; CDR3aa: CASSHQASAEAFF
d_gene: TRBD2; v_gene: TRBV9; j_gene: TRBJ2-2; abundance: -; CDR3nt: TGTGCCAGCAGCGATCGGGCTAGCGGGGCCATCTGGACCGGGGAGCTGTTTTTT; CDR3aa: CASSDRASGAIWTGELFF
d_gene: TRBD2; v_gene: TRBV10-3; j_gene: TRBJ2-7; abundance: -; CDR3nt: TGTGCCATCAGTGAGTCACTAGCGGGCTACGAGCAGTACTTC; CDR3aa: CAISESLAGYEQYF
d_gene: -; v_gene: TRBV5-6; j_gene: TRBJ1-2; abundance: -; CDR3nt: TGTGCCAGCAGCTCCTTCAACAGGGCGGTTAACTATGGCTACACCTTC; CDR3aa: CASSSFNRAVNYGYTF
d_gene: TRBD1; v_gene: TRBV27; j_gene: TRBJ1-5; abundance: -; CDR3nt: TGTGCCAGCAAACCTCGGGACAGACTCAATCAGCCCCAGCATTTT; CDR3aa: CASKPRDRLNQPQHF
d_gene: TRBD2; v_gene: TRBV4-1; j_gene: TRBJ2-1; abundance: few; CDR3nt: TGCGCCAGCAGCCTAATAGGACTAGCGGACTACAATGAGCAGTTCTTC; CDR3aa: CASSLIGLADYNEQFF
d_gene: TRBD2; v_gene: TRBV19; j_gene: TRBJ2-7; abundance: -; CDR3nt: TGTGCCAGTAGTGGGAGCGGGAGGGCCGCGGACGAGCAGTACTTC; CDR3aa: CASSGSGRAADEQYF
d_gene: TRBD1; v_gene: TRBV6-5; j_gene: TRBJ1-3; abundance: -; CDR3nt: TGTGCCAGCAGTTACTCGACAGGGACTGGAAACACCATATATTTT; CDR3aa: CASSYSTGTGNTIYF
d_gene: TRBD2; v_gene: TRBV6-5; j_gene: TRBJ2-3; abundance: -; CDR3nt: TGTGCCAGCAGTCAGAGGGAGGGGACAGATACGCAGTATTTT; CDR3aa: CASSQREGTDTQYF
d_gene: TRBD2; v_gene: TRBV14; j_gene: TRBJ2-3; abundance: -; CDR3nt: TGTGCCAGCAGAGTCCGGGGAGGGCCCCTGCGATTAAGCACAGATACGCAGTATTTT; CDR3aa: CASRVRGGPLRLSTDTQYF
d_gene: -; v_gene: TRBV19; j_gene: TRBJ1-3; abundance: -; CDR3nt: TGTGCCAGTAGTCGGTCTGGAAACACCATATATTTT; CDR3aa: CASSRSGNTIYF
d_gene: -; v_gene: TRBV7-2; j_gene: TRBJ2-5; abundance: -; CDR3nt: TGTGCCAGCAGCTTAGGGACTTATATAGAGACCCAGTACTTC; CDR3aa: CASSLGTYIETQYF
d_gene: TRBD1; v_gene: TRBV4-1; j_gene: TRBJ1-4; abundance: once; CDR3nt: TGCGCCAGCAGCCAAGATGGGACAGGGGCCTTTGGCGAAAAACTGTTTTTT; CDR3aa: CASSQDGTGAFGEKLFF
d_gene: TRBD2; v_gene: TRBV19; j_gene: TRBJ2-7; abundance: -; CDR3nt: TGTGCCAGTAGTATAGGGACTAGCAGTTACGGCGAGCAGTACTTC; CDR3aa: CASSIGTSSYGEQYF
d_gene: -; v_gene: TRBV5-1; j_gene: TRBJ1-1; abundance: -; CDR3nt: TGCGCCAGCAGCTCCACCCTCCGAAGACAGCTTACTGAAGCTTTCTTT; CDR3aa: CASSSTLRRQLTEAFF
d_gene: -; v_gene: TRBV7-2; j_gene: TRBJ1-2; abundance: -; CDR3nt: TGTGCCAGCAGCTTAGGGCCTAACTATGGCTACACCTTC; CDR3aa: CASSLGPNYGYTF
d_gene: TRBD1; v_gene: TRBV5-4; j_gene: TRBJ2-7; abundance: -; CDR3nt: TGTGCCAGCAGCTGGGACAGGGTCTACGAGCAGTACTTC; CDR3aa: CASSWDRVYEQYF
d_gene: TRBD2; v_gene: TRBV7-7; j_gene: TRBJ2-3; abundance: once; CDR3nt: TGTGCCAGCAGCTTAGTGGCGGGAGGGGCAACAGATACGCAGTATTTT; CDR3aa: CASSLVAGGATDTQYF
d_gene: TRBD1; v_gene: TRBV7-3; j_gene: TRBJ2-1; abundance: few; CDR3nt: TGTGCCAGCAGCTTACATTCCGGGACAGGTTACAATGAGCAGTTCTTC; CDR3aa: CASSLHSGTGYNEQFF
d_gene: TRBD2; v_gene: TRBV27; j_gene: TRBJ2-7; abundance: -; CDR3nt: TGTGCCAGCAGTTTTAGCGGGAACGAGCAGTACTTC; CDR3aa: CASSFSGNEQYF